Listed below are T cell receptor beta chains from one sample, sequenced in a study of blood T cell repertoires in COVID-19. This table comes from immunoSEQ multiplex PCR, and its TCRdb copy is limited to in-frame clones, with some not included. The sample yields around 150,000 clones, just under 85% seen once. Sequencing was done on a sample of peripheral blood. The receptors were gathered from a woman aged 80 or over with acute or convalescent COVID-19. The CDR3 runs from the conserved cysteine through the conserved F or W. The D gene is left open where the match is weak. Clone size is stated in some rows and not others, as once, few, many or a class when expanded.

TRBV30,TRBD2,NA,TRBJ2-3,TGTGCCTGGAGAAGGATGGGACTAGCGGGGAGCACAGATACGCAGTATTTT,CAWRRMGLAGSTDTQYF
TRBV28,TRBD2,NA,TRBJ2-3,TGTGCCAGCAGGGCTAGCGGGAGAAGTACAGATACGCAGTATTTT,CASRASGRSTDTQYF
TRBV6-1,TRBD2,NA,TRBJ2-1,TGTGCCAGCAGTGAAGAGGGAGCGGGAGGCCGTTCCTACAATGAGCAGTTCTTC,CASSEEGAGGRSYNEQFF
TRBV6-6,TRBD2,NA,TRBJ2-7,TGTGCCAGCACTAGCGGGAACGTCTACGAGCAGTACTTC,CASTSGNVYEQYF
TRBV5-6,NA,NA,TRBJ1-2,TGTGCCAGCAGCTTGGGCGGCAGGGATGGCTATGGCTACACCTTC,CASSLGGRDGYGYTF
TRBV5-4,TRBD1,NA,TRBJ1-2,TGTGCCAGCAGCTTGGCGGACAGGATCTATGGCTACACCTTC,CASSLADRIYGYTF
TRBV3-1/TRBV3-2,NA,NA,TRBJ2-2,TGTGCCAGCAGCCTCCTGCCGGGAGCGAACACCGGGGAGCTGTTTTTT,CASSLLPGANTGELFF
TRBV7-6,NA,medium-sized,TRBJ2-2,TGTGCCAGCAGCTTAGGCGGGCCGACGGGGGAGCTGTTTTTT,CASSLGGPTGELFF
TRBV18,TRBD1,NA,TRBJ1-1,TGTGCCAGCTCACCAACAGGGGGGGACACTGAAGCTTTCTTT,CASSPTGGDTEAFF
TRBV6-1,TRBD2,once,TRBJ2-3,TGTGCCAGCAGTGATGCGGGAGTGTCAGATACGCAGTATTTT,CASSDAGVSDTQYF
TRBV5-6,NA,NA,TRBJ1-1,TGTGCCAGCAGCTTGGGGCGGGCACCCACTGAAGCTTTCTTT,CASSLGRAPTEAFF
TRBV2,TRBD1,NA,TRBJ1-1,TGTGCCAGCAGGGGGACAGGGAGGTTTGGCACTGAAGCTTTCTTT,CASRGTGRFGTEAFF
TRBV6-5,NA,NA,TRBJ1-5,TGTGCCAGCAGTTACTCGAGAGTGGTAGCCCAGCATTTT,CASSYSRVVAQHF
TRBV15,NA,NA,TRBJ1-5,TGTGCCACCAGCAGAGTGGCCCTTGGCAATCAGCCCCAGCATTTT,CATSRVALGNQPQHF
TRBV6-6,TRBD2,NA,TRBJ2-2,TGTGCCAGCAGTTACAGGGACCGCGGGAGAGGGGAGCTGTTTTTT,CASSYRDRGRGELFF
TRBV7-8,TRBD1,NA,TRBJ1-1,TGTGCCAGCAGCTTCTACAGGGGTAGTCAGAACACTGAAGCTTTCTTT,CASSFYRGSQNTEAFF
TRBV27,TRBD2,NA,TRBJ2-2,TGTGCCAGCAGTTCCCTAGCGGGGAACACCGGGGAGCTGTTTTTT,CASSSLAGNTGELFF
TRBV19,TRBD1,NA,TRBJ2-7,TGTGCCAGTAGTATAGGCCGGGACAGCTACGAGCAGTACTTC,CASSIGRDSYEQYF
TRBV5-1,NA,NA,TRBJ1-4,TGCGCCAGCAGCTTGACTGCGACAAGTTATGAAAAACTGTTTTTT,CASSLTATSYEKLFF
TRBV4-1,TRBD1,NA,TRBJ2-6,TGCGCCAGTTCTAGAGGGACAGAAAATTCTGGGGCCAACGTCCTGACTTTC,CASSRGTENSGANVLTF
TRBV6-6,TRBD1,NA,TRBJ1-2,TGTGCCAGCAGTAGTCTTGGGGACAGTTATGGCTACACCTTC,CASSSLGDSYGYTF
TRBV19,TRBD2,NA,TRBJ2-3,TGTGCCAGTAGTTTCCGGACTAGCGGGAGGGTAGATACGCAGTATTTT,CASSFRTSGRVDTQYF
TRBV30,TRBD2,NA,TRBJ2-1,TGTGCCTGGAGTGGCATTAGCGGGTCCAATGAGCAGTTCTTC,CAWSGISGSNEQFF
TRBV5-1,NA,NA,TRBJ2-7,TGCGCCAGCAGCTTGGTAGGGACAAGCTACGAGCAGTACTTC,CASSLVGTSYEQYF
TRBV29-1,NA,NA,TRBJ1-2,TGCAGCGACGACAGTCTCTATGGCTACACCTTC,CSDDSLYGYTF
TRBV12-5,NA,NA,TRBJ1-2,TGTGCTAGTGGTTTGGCAGGGCGGTATGGCTACACCTTC,CASGLAGRYGYTF
TRBV6-4,NA,NA,TRBJ1-2,TGTGCCAGCAGTGACTGGGTGGGGAGGAACTATGGCTACACCTTC,CASSDWVGRNYGYTF
TRBV11-2,NA,NA,TRBJ2-5,TGTGCCAGCAGCTTAGCTCGAGGGGGTCTAGAGACCCAGTACTTC,CASSLARGGLETQYF
TRBV11-2,TRBD1,NA,TRBJ1-5,TGTGCCAGCAGCTTAGACGACAGGGGCAATCAGCCCCAGCATTTT,CASSLDDRGNQPQHF
TRBV16,NA,once,TRBJ1-1,TGTGCCAGCAGCCAACGGGGGAAAGCTTTCTTT,CASSQRGKAFF
TRBV7-9,NA,few,TRBJ1-2,TGTGCCAGCAGCCACGGACAAAACTATGGCTACACCTTC,CASSHGQNYGYTF
TRBV7-8,TRBD2,NA,TRBJ2-1,TGTGCCAGCAGCTTAGGGGCGGGAGTAATCTATGAGCAGTTCTTC,CASSLGAGVIYEQFF
TRBV14,TRBD2,NA,TRBJ2-2,TGTGCCAGCAGCCTACGGCGGGGGATAAGGGCCGGGGAGCTGTTTTTT,CASSLRRGIRAGELFF
TRBV9,TRBD2,NA,TRBJ2-3,TGTGCCAGCAGCGTAGGGACTAGCGGGGATACGCAGTATTTT,CASSVGTSGDTQYF
TRBV28,TRBD1,NA,TRBJ1-2,TGTGCCAGCAGTTTATCGACAGGGGTCTATGGCTACACCTTC,CASSLSTGVYGYTF
TRBV27,TRBD1,NA,TRBJ1-1,TGTGCCAGCAGTTCAGAGACAGGGAGGGCTTTCTTT,CASSSETGRAFF
TRBV15,TRBD1,NA,TRBJ1-6,TGTGCCACCAGCAGCTGGACAGGGGGAAATTCACCCCTCCACTTT,CATSSWTGGNSPLHF
TRBV5-1,NA,NA,TRBJ1-4,TGCGCCAGCAGCCGAGCTACAGGGATCGCAACTAATGAAAAACTGTTTTTT,CASSRATGIATNEKLFF
TRBV6-2/TRBV6-3,TRBD2,NA,TRBJ2-1,TGTGCCAGCAGCGTACTAGCGGAAAATAACAATGAGCAGTTCTTC,CASSVLAENNNEQFF
TRBV7-9,NA,NA,TRBJ1-4,TGTGCCAGCAGCGGGACTGGGGCGCGAGGTAATGAAAAACTGTTTTTT,CASSGTGARGNEKLFF
TRBV30,NA,NA,TRBJ1-2,TGTGCCTGGAGGAAGGAGGGACTGGGTGGCTACACCTTC,CAWRKEGLGGYTF
TRBV7-2,TRBD1,NA,TRBJ2-2,TGTGCCAGCAGCTTAGTCCCACAGGGGGCCGCGACCGGGGAGCTGTTTTTT,CASSLVPQGAATGELFF
TRBV7-2,NA,NA,TRBJ2-1,TGTGCCAGCAGCTTAGGGCTAGCGTTGTGGAATGAGCAGTTCTTC,CASSLGLALWNEQFF
TRBV10-2,TRBD2,few,TRBJ2-1,TGCGCCAGCAGATCTAGCGGACCTTACAATGAGCAGTTCTTC,CASRSSGPYNEQFF
TRBV6-1,TRBD1,NA,TRBJ2-6,TGTGCCAGCAGTGCGGACAGGCCGAGGAGCTCTGGGGCCAACGTCCTGACTTTC,CASSADRPRSSGANVLTF
TRBV5-4,NA,NA,TRBJ1-4,TGTGCCAGCAGCTTGCCCGGTGAAAAACTGTTTTTT,CASSLPGEKLFF
TRBV7-9,NA,NA,TRBJ2-3,TGTGCCAGCAGCCGAGGGGGTTATACGCAGTATTTT,CASSRGGYTQYF
TRBV5-6,NA,few,TRBJ2-7,TGTGCCAGCAGGGAGGGCGCGTCCTACGAGCAGTACTTC,CASREGASYEQYF
TRBV2,TRBD1,NA,TRBJ1-5,TGTGCCAGCACCCTTACAGGGGAGCGAGGGCCCCAGCATTTT,CASTLTGERGPQHF
TRBV11-2,NA,NA,TRBJ1-3,TGTGCCAGCAATCCCAGGCGCTCTGGAAACACCATATATTTT,CASNPRRSGNTIYF
TRBV30,NA,NA,TRBJ1-2,TGTGCCTGGAGTAGGGGACTTACTTATGGCTACACCTTC,CAWSRGLTYGYTF
TRBV6-5,NA,once,TRBJ1-2,TGTGCCATCCTTCGGACAGACTATGGCTACACCTTC,CAILRTDYGYTF
TRBV18,NA,NA,TRBJ2-3,TGTGCCAGCTCACCTCTGGGGGCAAGAGATACGCAGTATTTT,CASSPLGARDTQYF
TRBV6-5,TRBD1,NA,TRBJ1-1,TGTGCCAGCAGTTACTCCTCGACAGGGAGGACTGAAGCTTTCTTT,CASSYSSTGRTEAFF
TRBV3-1/TRBV3-2,TRBD1,NA,TRBJ2-7,TGTGCCAGCAGCCAAGTGGGACAGGCCTACGAGCAGTACTTC,CASSQVGQAYEQYF
TRBV11-1,NA,NA,TRBJ2-1,TGTGCCAGCAGCTTAGTGGGCAGTTACAATGAGCAGTTCTTC,CASSLVGSYNEQFF
TRBV7-2,NA,NA,TRBJ1-5,TGTGCCAGCAGCGCAGGGACTGCAAGCAATCAGCCCCAGCATTTT,CASSAGTASNQPQHF
TRBV15,NA,once,TRBJ1-6,TGTGCCACCAGCAGAGACGGGTTTTCCCTCCACTTT,CATSRDGFSLHF